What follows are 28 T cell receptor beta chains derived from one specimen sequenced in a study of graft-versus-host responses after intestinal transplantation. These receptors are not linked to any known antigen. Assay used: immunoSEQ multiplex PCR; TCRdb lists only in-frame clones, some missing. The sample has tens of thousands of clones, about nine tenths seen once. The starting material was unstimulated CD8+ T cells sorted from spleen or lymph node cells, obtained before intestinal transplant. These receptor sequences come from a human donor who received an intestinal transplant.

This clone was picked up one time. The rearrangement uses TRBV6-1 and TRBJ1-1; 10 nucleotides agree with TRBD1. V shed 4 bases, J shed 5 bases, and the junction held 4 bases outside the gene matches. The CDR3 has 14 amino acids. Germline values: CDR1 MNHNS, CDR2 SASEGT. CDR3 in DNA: TGTGCCAGCAGTGTTAGGACAGGGGGAACTGAAGCTTTCTTT. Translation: CASSVRTGGTEAFF.

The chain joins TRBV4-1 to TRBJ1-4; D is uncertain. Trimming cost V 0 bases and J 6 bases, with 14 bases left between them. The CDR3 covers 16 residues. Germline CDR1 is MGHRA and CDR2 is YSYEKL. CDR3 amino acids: CASSQDWSGFDEKLFF. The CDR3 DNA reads TGCGCCAGCAGCCAAGATTGGTCGGGTTTCGATGAAAAACTGTTTTTT.

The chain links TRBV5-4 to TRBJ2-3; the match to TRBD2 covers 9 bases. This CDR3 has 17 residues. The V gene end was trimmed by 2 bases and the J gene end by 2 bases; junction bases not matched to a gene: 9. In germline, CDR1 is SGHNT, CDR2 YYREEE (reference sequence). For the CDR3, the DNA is TGTGCCAGCAGCTTCGGCGGGGGGGCCGTTTTCACAGATACGCAGTATTTT. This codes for CASSFGGGAVFTDTQYF.

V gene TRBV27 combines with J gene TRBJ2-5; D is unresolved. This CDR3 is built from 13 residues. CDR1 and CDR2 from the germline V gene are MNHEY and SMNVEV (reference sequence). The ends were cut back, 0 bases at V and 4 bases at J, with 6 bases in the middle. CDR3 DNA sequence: TGTGCCAGCAGTTTATCGGTCCTAGAGACCCAGTACTTC. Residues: CASSLSVLETQYF.

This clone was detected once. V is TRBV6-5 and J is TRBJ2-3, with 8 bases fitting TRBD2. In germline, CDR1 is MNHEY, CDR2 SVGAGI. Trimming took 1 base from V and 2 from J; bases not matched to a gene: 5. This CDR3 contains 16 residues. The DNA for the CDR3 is TGTGCCAGCAGTTACTTCGCGGGGGGACCCACAGATACGCAGTATTTT. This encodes CASSYFAGGPTDTQYF.

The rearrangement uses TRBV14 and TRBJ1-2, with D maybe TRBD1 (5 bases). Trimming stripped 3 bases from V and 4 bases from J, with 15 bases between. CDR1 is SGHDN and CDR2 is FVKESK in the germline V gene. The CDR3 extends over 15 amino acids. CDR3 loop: CASSHRSGDFYGYTF. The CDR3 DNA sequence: TGTGCCAGCAGCCATCGCAGCGGGGACTTCTATGGCTACACCTTC. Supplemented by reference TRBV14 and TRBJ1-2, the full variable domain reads EAGVTQFPSHSVIEKGQTVTLRCDPISGHDNLYWYRRVMGKEIKFLLHFVKESKQDESGMPNNRFLAERTGGTYSTLKVQPAELEDSGVYFCASSHRSGDFYGYTFGSGTRLTVV.

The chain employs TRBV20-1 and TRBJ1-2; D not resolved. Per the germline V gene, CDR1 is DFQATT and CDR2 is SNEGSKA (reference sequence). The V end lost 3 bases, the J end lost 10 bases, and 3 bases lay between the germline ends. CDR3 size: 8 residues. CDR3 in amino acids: CSARDYTF. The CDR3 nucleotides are TGCAGTGCTAGGGACTACACCTTC.

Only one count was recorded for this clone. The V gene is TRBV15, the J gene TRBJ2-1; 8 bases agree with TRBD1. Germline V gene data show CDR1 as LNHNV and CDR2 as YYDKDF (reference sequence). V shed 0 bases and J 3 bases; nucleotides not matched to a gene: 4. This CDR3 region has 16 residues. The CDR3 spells CATSREPGGVYNEQFF. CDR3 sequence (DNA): TGTGCCACCAGCAGAGAACCAGGGGGCGTCTACAATGAGCAGTTCTTC.

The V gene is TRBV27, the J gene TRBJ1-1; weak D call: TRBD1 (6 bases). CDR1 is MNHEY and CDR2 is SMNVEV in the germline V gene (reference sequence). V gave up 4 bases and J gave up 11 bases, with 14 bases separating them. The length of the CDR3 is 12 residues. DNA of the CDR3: TGTGCCAGCAGTTCGGAGGGGGGCGCGGCTTTCTTT. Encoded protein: CASSSEGGAAFF.

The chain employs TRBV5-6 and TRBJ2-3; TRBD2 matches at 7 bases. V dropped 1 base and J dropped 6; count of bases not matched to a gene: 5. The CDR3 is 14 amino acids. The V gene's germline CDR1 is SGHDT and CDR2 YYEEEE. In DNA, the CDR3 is TGTGCCAGCAGCTTGTCTAGCGGATACGATACGCAGTATTTT. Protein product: CASSLSSGYDTQYF. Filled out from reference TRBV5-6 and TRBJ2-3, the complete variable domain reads DAGVTQSPTHLIKTRGQQVTLRCSPKSGHDTVSWYQQALGQGPQFIFQYYEEEERQRGNFPDRFSGHQFPNYSSELNVNALLLGDSALYLCASSLSSGYDTQYFGPGTRLTVL.

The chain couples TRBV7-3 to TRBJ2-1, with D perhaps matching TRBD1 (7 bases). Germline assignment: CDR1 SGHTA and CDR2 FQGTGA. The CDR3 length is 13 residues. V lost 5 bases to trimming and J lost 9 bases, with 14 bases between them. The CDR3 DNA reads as TGTGCCAGCAGCATCAGGGGGGAGAGTGAGCAGTTCTTC. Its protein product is CASSIRGESEQFF.

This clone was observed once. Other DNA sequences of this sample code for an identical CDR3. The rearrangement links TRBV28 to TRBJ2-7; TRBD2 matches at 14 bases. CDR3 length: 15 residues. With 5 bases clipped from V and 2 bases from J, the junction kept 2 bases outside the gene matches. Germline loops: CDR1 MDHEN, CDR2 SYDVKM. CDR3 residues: CASSPGLAGAYEQYF. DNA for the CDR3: TGTGCCAGCAGTCCGGGACTAGCGGGAGCCTACGAGCAGTACTTC.

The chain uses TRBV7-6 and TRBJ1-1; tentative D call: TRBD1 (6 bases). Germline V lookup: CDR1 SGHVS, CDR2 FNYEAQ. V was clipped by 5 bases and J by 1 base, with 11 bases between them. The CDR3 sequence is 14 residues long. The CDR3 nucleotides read TGTGCCAGCAGCAAGACAGGAGAGAACACTGAAGCTTTCTTT. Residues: CASSKTGENTEAFF. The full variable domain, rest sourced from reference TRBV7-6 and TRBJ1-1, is GAGVSQSPRYKVTKRGQDVALRCDPISGHVSLYWYRQALGQGPEFLTYFNYEAQQDKSGLPNDRFSAERPEGSISTLTIQRTEQRDSAMYRCASSKTGENTEAFFGQGTRLTVV.

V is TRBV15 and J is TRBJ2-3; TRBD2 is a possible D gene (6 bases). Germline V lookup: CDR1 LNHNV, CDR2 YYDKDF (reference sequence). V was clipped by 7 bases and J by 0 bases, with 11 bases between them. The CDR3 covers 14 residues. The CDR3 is CATKSSGSTDTQYF. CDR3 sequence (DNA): TGTGCCACCAAAAGTAGCGGAAGCACAGATACGCAGTATTTT.

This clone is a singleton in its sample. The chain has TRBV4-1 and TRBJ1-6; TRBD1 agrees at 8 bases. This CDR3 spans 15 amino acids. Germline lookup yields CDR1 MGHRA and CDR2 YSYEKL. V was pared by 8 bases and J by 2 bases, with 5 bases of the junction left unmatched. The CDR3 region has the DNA TGCGCCAGCCAGGACAGGGTGGCCTATAATTCACCCCTCCACTTT. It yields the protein CASQDRVAYNSPLHF.

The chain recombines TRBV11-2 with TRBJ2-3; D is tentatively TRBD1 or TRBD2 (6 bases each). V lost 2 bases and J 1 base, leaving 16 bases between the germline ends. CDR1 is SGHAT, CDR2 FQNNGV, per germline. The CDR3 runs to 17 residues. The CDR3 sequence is CASSLRPGGAGTDTQYF. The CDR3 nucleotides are TGTGCCAGCAGCTTAAGACCCGGGGGCGCGGGCACAGATACGCAGTATTTT.

The CDR3 bases are TGTGCCTGGAAGGCGCCCCCTACGTCGGGTGAGCAGTACTTC. It encodes CAWKAPPTSGEQYF. The genes are TRBV30 and TRBJ2-7; D gene ambiguous. Trimming removed 4 bases at V and 7 bases at J, with 20 bases between. The CDR3 spans 14 residues. The germline V gene has CDR1 GTSNPN and CDR2 SVGIG (reference sequence).

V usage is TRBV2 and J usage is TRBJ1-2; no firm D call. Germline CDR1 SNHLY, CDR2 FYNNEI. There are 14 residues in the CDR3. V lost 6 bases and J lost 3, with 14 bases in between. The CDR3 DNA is TGTGCCAGCAGGGCGGCCTCCCACCACTATGGCTACACCTTC. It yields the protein CASRAASHHYGYTF.

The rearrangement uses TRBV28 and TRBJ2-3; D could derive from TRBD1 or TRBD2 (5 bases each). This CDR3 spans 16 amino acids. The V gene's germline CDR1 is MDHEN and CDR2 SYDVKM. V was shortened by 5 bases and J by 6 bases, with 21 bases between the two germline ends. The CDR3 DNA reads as TGTGCCAGCAGTCCAAGGGACCTGCCCACGTCGGATACGCAGTATTTT. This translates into CASSPRDLPTSDTQYF. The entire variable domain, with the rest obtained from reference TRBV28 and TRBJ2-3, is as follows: DVKVTQSSRYLVKRTGEKVFLECVQDMDHENMFWYRQDPGLGLRLIYFSYDVKMKEKGDIPEGYSVSREKKERFSLILESASTNQTSMYLCASSPRDLPTSDTQYFGPGTRLTVL.

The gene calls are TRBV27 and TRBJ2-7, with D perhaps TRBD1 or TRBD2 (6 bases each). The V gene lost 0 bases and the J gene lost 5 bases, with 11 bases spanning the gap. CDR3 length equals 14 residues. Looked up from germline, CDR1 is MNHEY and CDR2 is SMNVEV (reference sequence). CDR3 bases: TGTGCCAGCAGTTTATCGTTAGGGGGGAACGAGCAGTACTTC. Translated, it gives CASSLSLGGNEQYF.

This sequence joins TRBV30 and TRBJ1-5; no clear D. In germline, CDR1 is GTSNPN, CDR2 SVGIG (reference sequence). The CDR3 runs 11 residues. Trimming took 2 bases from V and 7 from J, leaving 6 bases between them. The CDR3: CAWSQWQPQHF. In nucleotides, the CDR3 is TGTGCCTGGAGTCAGTGGCAGCCCCAGCATTTT.

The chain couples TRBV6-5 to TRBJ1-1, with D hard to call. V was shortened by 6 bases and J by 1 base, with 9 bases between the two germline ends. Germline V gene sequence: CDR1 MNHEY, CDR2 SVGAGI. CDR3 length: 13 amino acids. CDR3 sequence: CASSQFQNTEAFF. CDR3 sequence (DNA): TGTGCCAGCAGCCAATTTCAGAACACTGAAGCTTTCTTT.

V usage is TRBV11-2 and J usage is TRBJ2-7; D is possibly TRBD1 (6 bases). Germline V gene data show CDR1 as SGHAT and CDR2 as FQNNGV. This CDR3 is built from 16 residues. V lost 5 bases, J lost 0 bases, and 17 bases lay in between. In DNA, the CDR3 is TGTGCCAGCAGCCATGAGGACGGGACAAGCTCCTACGAGCAGTACTTC. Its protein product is CASSHEDGTSSYEQYF. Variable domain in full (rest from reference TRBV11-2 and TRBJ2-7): EAGVAQSPRYKIIEKRQSVAFWCNPISGHATLYWYQQILGQGPKLLIQFQNNGVVDDSQLPKDRFSAERLKGVDSTLKIQPAKLEDSAVYLCASSHEDGTSSYEQYFGPGTRLTVT.

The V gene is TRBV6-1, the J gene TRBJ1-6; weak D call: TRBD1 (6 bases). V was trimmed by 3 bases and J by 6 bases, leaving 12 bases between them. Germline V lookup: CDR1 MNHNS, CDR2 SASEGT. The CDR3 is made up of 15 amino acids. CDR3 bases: TGTGCCAGCAGTGATGGGGGGGCCGCTAATTCACCCCTCCACTTT. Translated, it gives CASSDGGAANSPLHF.

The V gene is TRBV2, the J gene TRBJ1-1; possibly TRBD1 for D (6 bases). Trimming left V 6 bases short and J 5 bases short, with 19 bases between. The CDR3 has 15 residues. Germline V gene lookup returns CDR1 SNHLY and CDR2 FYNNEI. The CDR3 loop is CASSRRGGAGTEAFF. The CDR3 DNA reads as TGTGCCAGCAGCCGACGGGGGGGGGCAGGAACTGAAGCTTTCTTT.

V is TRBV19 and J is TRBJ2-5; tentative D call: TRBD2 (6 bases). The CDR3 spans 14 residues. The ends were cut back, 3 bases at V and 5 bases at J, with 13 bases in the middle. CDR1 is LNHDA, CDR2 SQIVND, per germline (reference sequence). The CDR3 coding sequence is TGTGCCAGTAGTATGAGGGCTAGCGTGGAGACCCAGTACTTC. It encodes CASSMRASVETQYF.

The CDR3: CASSLTGSNNEKLFF. CDR3 DNA: TGTGCCAGCAGCCTGACGGGCAGTAATAATGAAAAACTGTTTTTT. V and J are TRBV7-9 and TRBJ1-4, with D unclear. CDR1 and CDR2 (germline): SEHNR, FQNEAQ (reference sequence). Trimming shortened V by 5 bases and J by 4 bases, and 14 bases separated the two germline ends. CDR3 length equals 15 residues.

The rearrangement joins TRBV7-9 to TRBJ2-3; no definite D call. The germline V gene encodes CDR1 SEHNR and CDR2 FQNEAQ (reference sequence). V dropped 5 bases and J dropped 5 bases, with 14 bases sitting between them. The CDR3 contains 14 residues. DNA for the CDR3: TGTGCCAGCAGCGCCCACCGCACGGGAGATACGCAGTATTTT. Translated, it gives CASSAHRTGDTQYF.